The 16 T cell receptor beta chains reported below all come from one sample, sequenced in a study of T cell repertoires in cytomegalovirus infection. Their antigen targets remain unknown. TCRdb re-analysed the reads in MiXCR, keeping a single row per CDR3 protein. Here the sample spans approximately 83,000 distinct CDR3 sequences, more than 20% being singletons. Sequenced material: CD8+ T cells from cultured PBMCs, taken from culture after CMV antigen stimulation. Source of these receptors: a human donor in good health (CMV status not recorded). Some clones in this sample may be carry-over from other donors' samples.

CDR3 loop: CSARGGDDSYEQYF. The DNA for the CDR3 is TGCAGTGCTAGAGGCGGAGACGACTCCTACGAGCAGTACTTC. The rearrangement joins TRBV20-1 to TRBJ2-7, with D hard to call. The CDR3 sequence is 14 residues long. Germline V gives CDR1 DFQATT, CDR2 SNEGSKA (reference sequence). The V and J ends lost 1 base and 0 bases respectively, with 10 bases between them.

This clonotype has a handful of counts. The V call is TRBV10-3, the J call TRBJ1-6, with D unclear. The germline gives CDR1 ENHRY, CDR2 SYGVKD. The CDR3 has 14 amino acids. Trimming took off 0 bases at V and 8 bases at J, with 8 bases between the two ends. CDR3 sequence reads: CAISESADYSPLHF. CDR3 nucleotide sequence: TGTGCCATCAGTGAGTCTGCGGATTATTCACCCCTCCACTTT.

V and J are TRBV3-1 and TRBJ1-5; tentative D call: TRBD1 (5 bases). The V and J ends lost 8 bases and 6 bases respectively, with 17 bases between them. This CDR3 has 14 amino acids. Looked up from germline, CDR1 is LGHDT and CDR2 is YNNKEL (reference sequence). This chain's CDR3 is CASHHPSGGQPQHF. As DNA, the CDR3 is TGTGCCAGCCACCACCCCTCGGGGGGTCAGCCCCAGCATTTT.

This clonotype was counted ten times or more. The V and J genes are TRBV7-8 and TRBJ2-7, with TRBD2 matching over 15 bases. The junction had 5 bases not matched to a gene; V was cut back by 5 bases and J by 3 bases. Germline lookup yields CDR1 SGHVS and CDR2 FQNEAQ. The CDR3 covers 16 residues. The CDR3 here is CASSPGLAGGIYEQYF. DNA of the CDR3: TGTGCCAGCAGCCCCGGACTAGCGGGGGGGATCTACGAGCAGTACTTC.

The chain uses TRBV19 and TRBJ1-1; D unclear. Germline CDR1 LNHDA, CDR2 SQIVND (reference sequence). This CDR3 has 14 amino acids. V was cut by 7 bases and J by 11 bases, with 23 bases left in between. CDR3 sequence (DNA): TGTGCCAGTATTATCATCGTACCCCCAATCCGGGCTTTCTTT. Its protein product is CASIIIVPPIRAFF.

The chain employs TRBV20-1 and TRBJ2-7, with D perhaps given as TRBD1 or TRBD2 (5 bases each). This CDR3 has 14 amino acids. With 0 bases removed from V and 2 bases from J, the gap between germline ends came to 11 bases. CDR1 DFQATT and CDR2 SNEGSKA come from the germline V gene (reference sequence). CDR3 bases: TGCAGTGCTAGAGATCGGGGACGGACCTACGAGCAGTACTTC. Its protein is CSARDRGRTYEQYF.

This chain links TRBV6-1 with TRBJ2-1, with D perhaps matching TRBD1 (7 bases). With 2 bases removed from V and 3 bases from J, the gap between germline ends came to 17 bases. The length of the CDR3 is 17 residues. The germline V gene encodes CDR1 MNHNS and CDR2 SASEGT. This CDR3 reads CASSEYHQGGFYNEQFF. The CDR3 DNA follows: TGTGCCAGCAGTGAATACCATCAGGGGGGCTTCTACAATGAGCAGTTCTTC.

This clonotype was detected many times. The J gene is TRBJ1-6, the V gene TRBV7-2, with D perhaps TRBD1 (6 bases). Germline V gene data show CDR1 as SGHTA and CDR2 as FQGNSA. The CDR3 extends over 18 amino acids. V was pared by 8 bases and J by 1 base, with 21 bases between. The CDR3 protein is CASWVEDPRGSYNSPLHF. DNA of the CDR3: TGTGCCAGCTGGGTGGAGGACCCGAGGGGGTCCTATAATTCACCCCTCCACTTT.

Ten or more counts support this clonotype. The chain has TRBV12-3 or TRBV12-4 and TRBJ2-2, with D unclear. The length of the CDR3 is 12 residues. V lost 7 bases and J lost 3, with 6 bases in between. The DNA of the CDR3 is TGTGCCAGCATATTCCACACCGGGGAGCTGTTTTTT. This gives the protein CASIFHTGELFF.

The chain is built from TRBV7-8 and TRBJ2-1; perhaps TRBD2 as D (6 bases). V lost 3 bases and J 10 bases, leaving 16 bases between the germline ends. Germline-derived CDR1 and CDR2 are SGHVS and FQNEAQ. The CDR3 consists of 14 residues. CDR3 nucleotide sequence: TGTGCCAGCAGCTTGGGCCCGTCGCGGGAAGAGCAGTTCTTC. It translates to CASSLGPSREEQFF.

J is TRBJ1-1 and V is TRBV12-3 or TRBV12-4, with D perhaps TRBD1 (6 bases). This CDR3 is built from 13 residues. V lost 4 bases and J 4 bases, leaving 10 bases between the germline ends. The CDR3 spells CASSWQGITEAFF. The CDR3 DNA follows: TGTGCCAGCAGTTGGCAGGGGATCACTGAAGCTTTCTTT.

There are many counts of this clonotype. The chain carries TRBV27 and TRBJ1-6; D unclear. CDR3 size: 14 residues. Germline lookup yields CDR1 MNHEY and CDR2 SMNVEV (reference sequence). V was cut by 7 bases and J by 0 bases, with 7 bases left in between. The CDR3 bases are TGTGCCAGCAAAGGGAGCTCCTATAATTCACCCCTCCACTTT. Encoded protein: CASKGSSYNSPLHF.

The V gene is TRBV20-1, the J gene TRBJ2-1; 7 bases align to TRBD1. V lost 5 bases to trimming and J lost 6 bases; unmatched junction nucleotides: 7. Germline-derived CDR1 and CDR2 are DFQATT and SNEGSKA (reference sequence). This CDR3 spans 13 amino acids. For the CDR3, the DNA is TGCAGTGCTCCGATTAACAGGGGCAATGAGCAGTTCTTC. Translation: CSAPINRGNEQFF.

A few counts support this clonotype. The chain joins TRBV27 to TRBJ1-1; no firm D call. CDR1 is MNHEY and CDR2 is SMNVEV in the germline V gene (reference sequence). This CDR3 has 14 residues. V was pared by 2 bases and J by 4 bases, with 11 bases between. This CDR3 reads CASSLGLASTEAFF. The CDR3 nucleotides are TGTGCCAGCAGTTTAGGGCTCGCAAGCACTGAAGCTTTCTTT.

This chain uses TRBV7-8 with TRBJ2-7, with 7 bases aligning to TRBD1. V shed 3 bases, J shed 3 bases, and the junction held 2 bases outside the gene matches. The CDR3 runs 13 residues. Germline V lookup: CDR1 SGHVS, CDR2 FQNEAQ. CDR3 in amino acids: CASSFRQGYEQYF. CDR3 nucleotides: TGTGCCAGCAGCTTCAGACAGGGCTACGAGCAGTACTTC.

This clonotype was counted between two and nine times. The rearrangement links TRBV27 to TRBJ2-2, with TRBD2 identical over 7 bases. V dropped 4 bases and J dropped 1; count of bases not matched to a gene: 0. The CDR3 contains 14 residues. Germline V gives CDR1 MNHEY, CDR2 SMNVEV (reference sequence). CDR3 region: CASSSSGNTGELFF. The CDR3 bases are TGTGCCAGCAGTTCTAGCGGGAACACCGGGGAGCTGTTTTTT.